Below, 25 T cell receptor beta chains from the same sample are listed, as sequenced in a study of CD8+ T cells in alopecia areata. Once RNA had been extracted, it was reverse transcribed into cDNA to act as the sequencing template. Libraries were prepared by immunoSEQ multiplex PCR; TCRdb keeps only in-frame clonotypes and omits some of them. The profile shows under 150,000 clones, about 50% of them singletons. The sequencing sample was made of NKG2D-low CD8+ T cells sorted from blood. These receptors all stem from a human donor with alopecia areata.

V gene TRBV28 combines with J gene TRBJ2-7, with TRBD2 matching over 11 bases. V gave up 5 bases and J gave up 2 bases; unmatched junction bases: 5. Germline-derived CDR1 and CDR2 are MDHEN and SYDVKM. The CDR3 is made up of 15 amino acids. The CDR3 nucleotides are TGTGCCAGCAGTGCGGGACTAGCGGAGACCTACGAGCAGTACTTC. As protein: CASSAGLAETYEQYF. Looking up the rest from reference TRBV28 and TRBJ2-7 gives the full variable domain: DVKVTQSSRYLVKRTGEKVFLECVQDMDHENMFWYRQDPGLGLRLIYFSYDVKMKEKGDIPEGYSVSREKKERFSLILESASTNQTSMYLCASSAGLAETYEQYFGPGTRLTVT.

The chain is built from TRBV13 and TRBJ2-7; tentatively, D is TRBD1 (6 bases). V shed 3 bases and J shed 4 bases, with 13 bases lying between them. The CDR3 covers 14 residues. The germline V gene has CDR1 PRHDT and CDR2 FYEKMQ (reference sequence). The CDR3 DNA reads as TGTGCCAGCAGCTTGACAGGTAGCCCGTACGAGCAGTACTTC. Translating gives CASSLTGSPYEQYF. The whole variable domain, filled in from reference TRBV13 and TRBJ2-7, reads AAGVIQSPRHLIKEKRETATLKCYPIPRHDTVYWYQQGPGQDPQFLISFYEKMQSDKGSIPDRFSAQQFSDYHSELNMSSLELGDSALYFCASSLTGSPYEQYFGPGTRLTVT.

The gene calls are TRBV29-1 and TRBJ2-7, with D possibly being TRBD1 (5 bases). The V end lost 2 bases, the J end lost 7 bases, and 12 bases lay between the germline ends. This CDR3 region has 12 residues. CDR1 is SQVTM and CDR2 is ANQGSEA in the germline V gene. DNA of the CDR3: TGCAGCGTTGAAAAGGCTGGGGCTGAGCAGTACTTC. This translates into CSVEKAGAEQYF.

This clone was observed once. V is TRBV29-1 and J is TRBJ1-2; 9 positions agree with TRBD1. The CDR3 has 14 amino acids. Germline assignment: CDR1 SQVTM and CDR2 ANQGSEA. Trimming at V came to 5 bases and at J to 6 bases, leaving 10 bases not matched to a gene. The CDR3 sequence: CSVLETGGLDGYTF. The CDR3 DNA reads as TGCAGCGTTCTCGAGACAGGGGGATTGGATGGCTACACCTTC.

The chain recombines TRBV27 with TRBJ1-5; 11 bases are shared with TRBD1. The CDR3 runs to 15 residues. Germline assignment: CDR1 MNHEY and CDR2 SMNVEV (reference sequence). The V gene end was trimmed by 5 bases and the J gene end by 5 bases; junction bases not matched to a gene: 5. DNA for the CDR3: TGTGCCAGCAGTGGGGGACAGGGGGTGCATCAGCCCCAGCATTTT. Translation: CASSGGQGVHQPQHF.

J is TRBJ1-1 and V is TRBV29-1; maybe TRBD1 (6 bases). Germline-derived CDR1 and CDR2 are SQVTM and ANQGSEA. The germline V and J ends were trimmed by 3 bases and 3 bases, with 14 bases remaining between them. CDR3 length: 14 amino acids. The CDR3 sequence: CSVEMTGADTEAFF. CDR3 sequence (DNA): TGCAGCGTTGAGATGACGGGGGCAGACACTGAAGCTTTCTTT.

The chain has TRBV7-9 and TRBJ2-3, with 7 bases aligning to TRBD2. The V and J ends lost 4 bases and 2 bases, in that order; junction bases with no gene match: 3. Germline assignment: CDR1 SEHNR and CDR2 FQNEAQ (reference sequence). The CDR3 consists of 14 residues. For the CDR3, the DNA is TGTGCCAGCAGCTGGGCGGGGGACACAGATACGCAGTATTTT. Its protein product is CASSWAGDTDTQYF.

The gene calls are TRBV28 and TRBJ2-3; TRBD2 aligns across 11 bases. V lost 8 bases to trimming and J lost 5 bases; unmatched junction nucleotides: 12. The CDR3 sequence is 16 residues long. Germline assignment: CDR1 MDHEN and CDR2 SYDVKM. The CDR3 reads CASASLAGGTGDTQYF. The CDR3 nucleotides read TGTGCCAGCGCCAGCTTAGCGGGAGGGACTGGAGATACGCAGTATTTT.

This clone was seen a handful of times. The chain uses TRBV2 and TRBJ2-1, with a weak D call TRBD2 (5 bases). CDR3 length: 15 residues. V lost 4 bases and J 7 bases, leaving 17 bases between the germline ends. Germline lookup yields CDR1 SNHLY and CDR2 FYNNEI. CDR3 nucleotide sequence: TGTGCCAGCAGTGTCGGGGAGCTCAGCTTTAATGAGCAGTTCTTC. Protein sequence: CASSVGELSFNEQFF.

The chain has TRBV4-1 and TRBJ2-3; 9 bases line up with TRBD1. Losses at the gene ends were 3 bases for V and 6 bases for J; bases not matched to a gene: 4. Germline assignment: CDR1 MGHRA and CDR2 YSYEKL. This CDR3 region has 14 residues. The CDR3 coding sequence is TGCGCCAGCAGCCAGGGACAGGGTGGCGATACGCAGTATTTT. The encoded protein is CASSQGQGGDTQYF.

The rearrangement uses TRBV5-6 and TRBJ2-7; 9 bases are a match to TRBD1. Germline V gene sequence: CDR1 SGHDT, CDR2 YYEEEE. J was trimmed by 6 bases and V by 0 bases; bases with no gene match: 7. The CDR3 runs 15 residues. CDR3 residues: CASSLGPGQGSEQYF. The CDR3 nucleotides read TGTGCCAGCAGCTTGGGCCCGGGACAGGGCAGCGAGCAGTACTTC.

Worth noting for this clone: At one end the junction does not follow the germline gene, possibly because of a read error. The gene calls are TRBV29-1 and TRBJ2-5; 8 bases are a match to TRBD1. Germline V gene data show CDR1 as SQVTM and CDR2 as ANQGSEA. The CDR3 runs 13 residues. CDR3 in amino acids: CSIDRGSSETQYF. The CDR3 nucleotides are TGCAGCATTGACAGGGGCTCATCTGAGACCCAGTACTTC.

The chain employs TRBV29-1 and TRBJ2-3, with D possibly called TRBD1 or TRBD2 (5 bases each). The CDR3 spans 14 residues. Germline assignment: CDR1 SQVTM and CDR2 ANQGSEA. With 3 bases removed from V and 1 base from J, the gap between germline ends came to 11 bases. The CDR3 sequence is CSVEGEGGTDTQYF. In nucleotides, the CDR3 is TGCAGCGTTGAGGGGGAAGGCGGCACAGATACGCAGTATTTT.

As for this clone: The sample contains more than one DNA sequence encoding this CDR3. The V and J genes are TRBV29-1 and TRBJ1-2; D is undetermined. From germline, CDR1 is SQVTM and CDR2 ANQGSEA. This CDR3 has 13 residues. V gave up 0 bases and J gave up 1 base, with 6 bases separating them. The chain's CDR3 is CSVEDPVNYGYTF. CDR3 sequence (DNA): TGCAGCGTTGAAGATCCGGTTAACTATGGCTACACCTTC.

This clone was seen only a few times. This chain joins TRBV4-2 and TRBJ2-7; D possibly corresponds to TRBD2 (5 bases). Germline CDR1 reads LGHNA; CDR2 reads YNFKEQ. Trimming removed 3 bases at V and 2 bases at J, with 11 bases between. The CDR3 loop spans 14 amino acids. CDR3 loop: CASSHGADTYEQYF. The CDR3 region has the DNA TGTGCCAGCAGCCACGGAGCGGATACCTACGAGCAGTACTTC.

The genes are TRBV5-6 and TRBJ2-5; D is undetermined. Trimming removed 4 bases from V and 4 bases from J, with 11 bases in between. Per the germline V gene, CDR1 is SGHDT and CDR2 is YYEEEE. This CDR3 region has 13 residues. For the CDR3, the DNA is TGTGCCAGCAGCCACCGAAAGGTAGAGACCCAGTACTTC. This codes for CASSHRKVETQYF.

V usage is TRBV4-1 and J usage is TRBJ2-5; 7 bases align to TRBD1. Germline V gene sequence: CDR1 MGHRA, CDR2 YSYEKL. This CDR3 comprises 17 residues. The V and J ends lost 1 base and 3 bases, in that order; junction bases with no gene match: 11. CDR3 bases: TGCGCCAGCAGCCAAGGTCAATCCGGGACAGACAAAGAGACCCAGTACTTC. Protein: CASSQGQSGTDKETQYF.

The rearrangement joins TRBV4-1 to TRBJ2-7; possibly TRBD1 for D (5 bases). CDR3 length: 15 amino acids. Per germline, CDR1 MGHRA and CDR2 YSYEKL. Trimming cost V 1 base and J 2 bases, with 12 bases left between them. In DNA form, the CDR3 reads TGCGCCAGCAGCCAAGGTCGGACAAAGACCTACGAGCAGTACTTC. It yields the protein CASSQGRTKTYEQYF.

CDR3 sequence (DNA): TGTGCCACTCGCTACTTGGCCCCCGGAGGCACTGAAGCTTTCTTT. It encodes CATRYLAPGGTEAFF. The V call is TRBV6-1, the J call TRBJ1-1; D unclear. V lost 10 bases and J 4 bases, leaving 22 bases between the germline ends. This CDR3 contains 15 residues. In germline, CDR1 is MNHNS, CDR2 SASEGT.

The chain links TRBV13 to TRBJ2-7; tentative D call: TRBD1 (5 bases). The CDR3 runs to 12 residues. Trimming left V 5 bases short and J 6 bases short, with 11 bases between. Germline V gene lookup returns CDR1 PRHDT and CDR2 FYEKMQ (reference sequence). The CDR3 spells CASSLTGSEQYF. CDR3 in DNA: TGTGCCAGCAGCCTTACAGGATCCGAGCAGTACTTC.

The V and J genes are TRBV20-1 and TRBJ2-5, with D hard to call. Germline V gene sequence: CDR1 DFQATT, CDR2 SNEGSKA (reference sequence). Trimming stripped 6 bases from V and 1 base from J, with 3 bases between. The length of the CDR3 is 10 residues. This CDR3 is CSAPQETQYF. In DNA, the CDR3 is TGCAGTGCCCCCCAAGAGACCCAGTACTTC.

As regards this clone: One end of the junction is discordant with germline, which a read error may explain. The chain combines TRBV2 with TRBJ1-4; possible D gene TRBD1, 5 bases. The CDR3 runs 15 residues. Per the germline V gene, CDR1 is SNHLY and CDR2 is FYNNEI. CDR3 DNA: TGTGCCAGCAGTGCCGGTACCGGGACCGCGGAAAATCTGTTTTTT. Translated: CASSAGTGTAENLFF.

J is TRBJ2-1 and V is TRBV30; D is undetermined. CDR1 and CDR2 from the germline V gene are GTSNPN and SVGIG (reference sequence). Trimming removed 0 bases at V and 5 bases at J, with 5 bases between. The CDR3 extends over 12 amino acids. The CDR3 sequence: CAWSVSHNEQFF. The CDR3 DNA follows: TGTGCCTGGAGTGTAAGCCACAATGAGCAGTTCTTC.

The chain has TRBV11-2 and TRBJ2-1; D is possibly TRBD2 (6 bases). The CDR3 loop spans 15 amino acids. V was trimmed by 0 bases and J by 9 bases, leaving 15 bases between them. Germline V CDR1 and CDR2: SGHAT, FQNNGV. The DNA for the CDR3 is TGTGCCAGCAGCTTAGAGGCGGGATTAACCGTTGAGCAGTTCTTC. Translated: CASSLEAGLTVEQFF.

The gene calls are TRBV30 and TRBJ1-1; D may be TRBD1 (6 bases). The CDR3 runs 15 residues. CDR1 is GTSNPN and CDR2 is SVGIG in the germline V gene (reference sequence). V was shortened by 2 bases and J by 1 base, with 14 bases between the two germline ends. This CDR3 is CAWSFPLGQNTEAFF. The CDR3 nucleotides read TGTGCCTGGAGTTTTCCCCTGGGACAGAACACTGAAGCTTTCTTT.